This is a list of T cell receptor beta chains from one sample in a study of blood T cell repertoires in COVID-19. Data came from immunoSEQ multiplex PCR; TCRdb stores just in-frame clones and leaves some out. Of around 300,000 clones in the sample, roughly 90% were seen once. The sequencing sample was made of peripheral blood. These receptors were collected from a woman in her thirties or forties with COVID-19, enrolled during active disease. Both conserved end residues are part of each CDR3. Not all rows give a size; the values are once, few, many and, for expanded clones, a class.

size	V	CDR3
.	TRBV5-4	CASSNQPREQYF
.	TRBV7-2	CASSLTGSNSPLHF
.	TRBV18	CASSSSADFLHF
.	TRBV25-1	CASSSWDRRNEKLFF
.	TRBV2	CASSEAPGTEAFF
.	TRBV7-9	CASRRQGVTEAFF
few	TRBV30	CAWSVGGPPGEQYF
.	TRBV5-1	CASSPPRDFDYEQYF
.	TRBV6-5	CASIRLAGSTDTQYF
.	TRBV28	CASSPGGSNYGYTF
once	TRBV7-2	CASSLGTSEYEQYF
.	TRBV10-3	CAISDPGQLNTEAFF
.	TRBV5-6	CASSWEGLTNTGELFF
.	TRBV7-9	CASSPGLAFTDTQYF